This entry features one T cell receptor beta chain sequence. Within the sample, other DNA sequences also encode this same CDR3. Germline CDR1 is SEHNR and CDR2 is FQNEAQ (reference sequence). With V trimmed by 3 bases and J by 0 bases, 2 bases remained unmatched. The CDR3 contains 14 residues. This sample was taken from a study of blood T cell repertoires in COVID-19. Data came from immunoSEQ multiplex PCR; TCRdb stores just in-frame clones and leaves some out. The data show roughly 97,000 clones, approximately 91% seen once. Specimen: peripheral blood. This chain uses TRBV7-9 with TRBJ2-7; 7 positions agree with TRBD2. The clonotype originates from a human donor in a cohort sampled during active COVID-19. The chain's CDR3 is CASSLGGDSYEQYF. DNA of the CDR3: TGTGCCAGCAGCTTGGGGGGGGACTCCTACGAGCAGTACTTC.